Presented here are 9 T cell receptor beta chains from one specimen sequenced in a study of early T cells in non-severe SARS-CoV-2 infection. From the 5' RACE reads, TCRdb called clonotypes with MiXCR, one entry per CDR3 protein. Of some 64,000 distinct CDR3 sequences in the sample, under 14% were seen once. The sequencing sample was made of whole blood. These receptor sequences come from an adult who was a healthcare worker with PCR-confirmed SARS-CoV-2 infection or an uninfected control (not recorded which).

The chain carries TRBV7-2 and TRBJ2-1; D gene uncertain. From germline, CDR1 is SGHTA and CDR2 FQGNSA. Trimming pared 4 bases from V and 3 bases from J, leaving 7 bases between. CDR3 length equals 13 residues. CDR3 region: CASSSEIYNEQFF. CDR3 DNA sequence: TGTGCCAGCAGCTCTGAAATCTACAATGAGCAGTTCTTC.

The chain is built from TRBV5-4 and TRBJ2-3; D is uncertain. V was trimmed by 0 bases and J by 3 bases, leaving 14 bases between them. Germline V gene lookup returns CDR1 SGHNT and CDR2 YYREEE (reference sequence). There are 16 residues in the CDR3. The CDR3 region has the DNA TGTGCCAGCAGCTTGGCCGTAGAGGCCTTTACAGATACGCAGTATTTT. As protein: CASSLAVEAFTDTQYF.

This clonotype has at least ten counts. The chain links TRBV3-1 to TRBJ2-1, with D perhaps TRBD1 (5 bases). Trimming left V 4 bases short and J 2 bases short, with 12 bases between. CDR1 and CDR2 (germline): LGHDT, YNNKEL (reference sequence). This CDR3 region has 15 residues. CDR3 coding DNA: TGTGCCAGCAGCCGAGCTACAGGTACCTACAATGAGCAGTTCTTC. It is translated as CASSRATGTYNEQFF.

The V call is TRBV6-6, the J call TRBJ2-7; 8 bases align to TRBD1. The CDR3 runs to 14 residues. The V and J ends lost 2 bases and 3 bases, in that order; junction bases with no gene match: 3. Germline V gene data show CDR1 as MNHNY and CDR2 as SVGAGI (reference sequence). The CDR3 DNA follows: TGTGCCAGCAGTTACCCCGACAGGGGCTACGAGCAGTACTTC. It specifies CASSYPDRGYEQYF.

This clonotype was counted at least ten times. The V and J genes are TRBV2 and TRBJ2-7; 9 bases fit TRBD1. Germline CDR1 and CDR2: SNHLY and FYNNEI. The V and J ends lost 5 bases and 3 bases, in that order; junction bases with no gene match: 5. The CDR3 totals 14 residues. The CDR3 DNA sequence: TGTGCCAGCAGTCGGGGACAGGGAGTCTACGAGCAGTACTTC. Residues: CASSRGQGVYEQYF.

Ten or more counts support this clonotype. This sequence joins TRBV14 and TRBJ2-2; D possibly matches TRBD1 or TRBD2 (5 bases each). The CDR3 length is 15 residues. The V end lost 6 bases, the J end lost 4 bases, and 15 bases lay between the germline ends. The germline V gene encodes CDR1 SGHDN and CDR2 FVKESK. The CDR3 DNA is TGTGCCAGCAGGAGGGGCCCCGCAACCACCGGGGAGCTGTTTTTT. This encodes CASRRGPATTGELFF. The complete variable domain, with remaining parts taken from reference TRBV14 and TRBJ2-2, reads EAGVTQFPSHSVIEKGQTVTLRCDPISGHDNLYWYRRVMGKEIKFLLHFVKESKQDESGMPNNRFLAERTGGTYSTLKVQPAELEDSGVYFCASRRGPATTGELFFGEGSRLTVL.

At least ten counts were recorded for this clonotype. V usage is TRBV10-1 and J usage is TRBJ2-3, with TRBD2 identical over 7 bases. V lost 6 bases, J lost 4 bases, and 7 bases stayed unmatched. Per the germline V gene, CDR1 is WNHNN and CDR2 is SYGVQD (reference sequence). CDR3 length: 14 amino acids. CDR3 nucleotide sequence: TGCGCCAGCAGCCGACTAGCAATGTCAGATACGCAGTATTTT. Translating it yields CASSRLAMSDTQYF.

J is TRBJ1-6 and V is TRBV6-6, with 9 nucleotides matching TRBD1. Losses at the gene ends were 7 bases for V and 5 bases for J; bases not matched to a gene: 12. This CDR3 comprises 17 residues. Looked up from germline, CDR1 is MNHNY and CDR2 is SVGAGI (reference sequence). CDR3 sequence: CASTPDRGRGDNSPLHF. The CDR3 region has the DNA TGTGCCAGCACTCCGGACAGGGGCCGCGGGGATAATTCACCCCTCCACTTT.

A note on this clonotype: The junction does not match germline at one end; this may be a read error. The rearrangement links TRBV7-2 to TRBJ2-2; tentatively, D is TRBD1 (7 bases). Germline V lookup: CDR1 SGHTA, CDR2 FQGNSA. The CDR3 runs 15 residues. In DNA form, the CDR3 reads TGTGCCAGCAGCAAGGACAGGAGGGACACCGGAGAGCTGTTTTTT. It specifies CASSKDRRDTGELFF. Supplemented by reference TRBV7-2 and TRBJ2-2, the full variable domain reads GAGVSQSPSNKVTEKGKDVELRCDPISGHTALYWYRQSLGQGLEFLIYFQGNSAPDKSGLPSDRFSAERTGGSVSTLTIQRTQQEDSAVYLCASSKDRRDTGELFFGEGSRLTVL.